The present T cell receptor beta chain was sequenced within a study of glioma-infiltrating T cells. The iRepertoire nested amplicon-rescue multiplex PCR amplified TCR alpha and beta CDR3s from RNA. For one-step reverse transcription and amplification, 100-400 ng of tissue mRNA or PBMC total RNA was used. TCRdb processed the multiplex PCR reads anew with MiXCR; each CDR3 protein has one entry. The sample shows about 190,000 distinct CDR3 sequences, over 25% of them seen only once. Overall study results and limits: Only very few CDR3 sequences appeared in both tissue and blood. Non-neoplastic patients had below-expected tissue-blood divergence, while all gliomas exceeded expectation.

The CDR3 is 13 amino acids. The ends were cut back, 0 bases at V and 13 bases at J, with 15 bases in the middle. The V gene's germline CDR1 is LGHNA and CDR2 YSLEER. Of note for this clonotype: Its antigen is unknown.

This clonotype was obtained from a human donor with low-grade glioma or glioblastoma, undergoing nonglioma brain surgery, or in good health (not recorded which). The sample was glioma tissue, nonneoplastic brain tissue, or PBMCs (not recorded which). The chain joins TRBV4-3 to TRBJ2-5; D may be TRBD1 or TRBD2 (5 bases each). The CDR3 is CASSQDEGRVVYF. DNA of the CDR3: TGCGCCAGCAGCCAAGATGAGGGCAGGGTGGTGTACTTC.